This T cell receptor (beta chain) appears in the sequencing data of a study of T cell responses to AZD1222 COVID-19 vaccine. Study conclusions and caveats: The breadth and depth of Spike-specific TCRs increased once two AZD1222 doses had been given. Baseline serology detected seropositivity in only six AZD1222 recipients. Targeting of unmutated variant regions was reportedly seen in nearly half of spike-specific TCRs.

In the case of this clone: Antigen unknown.

Profiling relied on immunoSEQ multiplex PCR, and the TCRdb table lists in-frame clones only, not all of them. This table has about 110,000 clones, roughly nine tenths appearing once. The CDR3 is made up of 13 amino acids. CDR1 and CDR2 from the germline V gene are SGDLS and YYNGEE. The ends were cut back, 0 bases at V and 6 bases at J, with 9 bases in the middle. Here the sequenced sample was peripheral blood, taken on day 0 of AZD1222 vaccination. The receptor's source is an adult in good health. The chain links TRBV9 to TRBJ2-5; D is possibly TRBD2 (6 bases). The DNA of the CDR3 is TGTGCCAGCAGCGTAGAGGAGGGGCAGACCCAGTACTTC. This translates into CASSVEEGQTQYF.